This TCR beta chain was recorded in a study of blood T cell repertoires in COVID-19. Study-wide background: The United States, Italy and Spain provided the acute and convalescent COVID-19 samples. T cells, B-cell-depleted T cells, or PBMCs supplied cDNA or gDNA.

Per the study methods: By means of reference gene primer amplification, nucleated cell counts were estimated. Libraries were prepared by immunoSEQ multiplex PCR; TCRdb keeps only in-frame clonotypes and omits some of them. The V and J calls and the clone size are those of that table, but D and trimming were determined from the DNA. The sample consists of roughly 80,000 clones, 90% of them appearing once. Germline V gene lookup returns CDR1 LNHDA and CDR2 SQIVND (reference sequence). The CDR3 is 14 residues long. V lost 0 bases and J 4 bases, leaving 7 bases between the germline ends. This clonotype was sampled from a woman aged 80 or over with active or convalescent COVID-19. The sequenced material came from peripheral blood. This rearrangement joins TRBV19 to TRBJ1-5, with TRBD1 as a possible D gene (5 bases). DNA for the CDR3: TGTGCCAGTAGTATAGAGGGGGGTAATCAGCCCCAGCATTTT. This codes for CASSIEGGNQPQHF.